This is a list of T cell receptor beta chains from one sample in a study of blood T cells in healthy people across ages. TCRdb re-called the 5' RACE reads through MiXCR, storing one row per CDR3 protein. The table shows about 830,000 distinct CDR3 sequences, with approximately 59% occurring only once. Sequencing was carried out using blood. These receptors were taken from a man aged 30-40 years in good health. Both conserved end residues are trimmed from each CDR3. The D gene is left open where the match is weak.

d_gene	v_gene	j_gene	CDR3aa
TRBD2	TRBV6-2/TRBV6-3	TRBJ2-7	ASSYGTSGTYEQY
.	TRBV6-6	TRBJ2-5	ASTGDSETQY
.	TRBV29-1	.	SVDYNEQY
.	TRBV29-1	TRBJ2-7	SVEGGQTYEQY
TRBD1	TRBV15	TRBJ2-7	ATSREARTGTPYEQY
TRBD2	TRBV20-1	TRBJ2-1	RPRGTSGRIYNEQF
.	TRBV9	TRBJ2-6	ASSVVAVSGANVLT
.	TRBV12-3/TRBV12-4	TRBJ2-5	ASSWQETQY
.	TRBV27	TRBJ2-7	ASGRGGRYEQY
.	TRBV7-2	TRBJ2-1	ASSVRRGVAEQF
TRBD2	TRBV7-3	TRBJ2-1	ASSLTGLVGNEQF
TRBD2	TRBV12-3/TRBV12-4	TRBJ2-1	ASSFGGGVYNEQF
.	TRBV29-1	TRBJ1-2	SANTGISGGYT
.	TRBV9	TRBJ2-7	ASSVGGEQY
TRBD2	TRBV9	TRBJ2-3	ASSVEGTRGDTQY
.	TRBV2	TRBJ2-1	ASSEPHTREF
.	TRBV27	TRBJ2-6	ASSFGRNSGANVLT
.	TRBV27	TRBJ2-1	ASSLRGTYEQF
TRBD2	TRBV15	TRBJ2-3	ATSVGGAQVDTQY
TRBD2	TRBV28	TRBJ2-1	ASSGHLAGTYNEQF
.	TRBV29-1	TRBJ2-1	SVEETRLGTQF
.	TRBV4-2	TRBJ1-5	ASSQDTGQPQH
TRBD1	TRBV6-6	.	ASSRQGAFYEQY
.	TRBV6-2/TRBV6-3	TRBJ2-3	ASLSGRGRSTDTQY
.	TRBV5-5	TRBJ2-2	ASSLNRVSTGELF